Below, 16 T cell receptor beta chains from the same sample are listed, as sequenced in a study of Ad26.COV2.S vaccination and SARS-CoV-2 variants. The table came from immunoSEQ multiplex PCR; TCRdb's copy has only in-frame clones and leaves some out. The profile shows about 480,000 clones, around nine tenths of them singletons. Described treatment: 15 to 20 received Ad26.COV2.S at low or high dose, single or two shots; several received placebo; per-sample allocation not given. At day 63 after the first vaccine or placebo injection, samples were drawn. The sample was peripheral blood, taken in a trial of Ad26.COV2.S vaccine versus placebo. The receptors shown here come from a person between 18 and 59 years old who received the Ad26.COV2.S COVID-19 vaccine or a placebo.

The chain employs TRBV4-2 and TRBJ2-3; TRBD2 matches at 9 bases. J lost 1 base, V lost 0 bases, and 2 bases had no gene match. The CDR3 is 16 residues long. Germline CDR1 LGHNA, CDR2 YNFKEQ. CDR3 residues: CASSQEPSGGTDTQYF. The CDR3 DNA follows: TGTGCCAGCAGCCAAGAGCCTAGCGGGGGCACAGATACGCAGTATTTT.

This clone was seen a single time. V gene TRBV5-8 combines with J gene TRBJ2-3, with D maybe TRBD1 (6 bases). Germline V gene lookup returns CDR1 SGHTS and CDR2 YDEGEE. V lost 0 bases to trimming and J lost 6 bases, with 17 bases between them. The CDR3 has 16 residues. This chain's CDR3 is CASSLGTGPRGDTQYF. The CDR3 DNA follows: TGTGCCAGCAGCTTGGGAACAGGCCCGAGGGGGGATACGCAGTATTTT. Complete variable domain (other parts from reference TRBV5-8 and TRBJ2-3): EAGVTQSPTHLIKTRGQQATLRCSPISGHTSVYWYQQALGLGLQFLLWYDEGEERNRGNFPPRFSGRQFPNYSSELNVNALELEDSALYLCASSLGTGPRGDTQYFGPGTRLTVL.

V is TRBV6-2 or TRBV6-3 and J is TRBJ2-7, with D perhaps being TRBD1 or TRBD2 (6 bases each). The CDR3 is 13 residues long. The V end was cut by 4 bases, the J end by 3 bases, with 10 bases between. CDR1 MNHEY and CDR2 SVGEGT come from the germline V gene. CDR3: CASSSRGDYEQYF. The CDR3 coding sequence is TGTGCCAGCAGTTCAAGGGGGGACTACGAGCAGTACTTC.

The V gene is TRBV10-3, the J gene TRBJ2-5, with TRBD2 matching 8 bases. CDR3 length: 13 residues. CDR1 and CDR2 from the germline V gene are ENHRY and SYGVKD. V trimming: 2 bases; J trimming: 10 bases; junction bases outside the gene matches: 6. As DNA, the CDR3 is TGTGCCATCAGTGAGGGGGTAGCGGGGAGCCAGTACTTC. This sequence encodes CAISEGVAGSQYF.

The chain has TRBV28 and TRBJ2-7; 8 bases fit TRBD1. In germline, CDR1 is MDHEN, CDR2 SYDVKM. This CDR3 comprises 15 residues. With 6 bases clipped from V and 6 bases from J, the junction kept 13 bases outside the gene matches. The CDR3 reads CASRTPRGRLSEQYF. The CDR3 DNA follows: TGTGCCAGCAGAACTCCCAGGGGGCGCTTAAGCGAGCAGTACTTC.

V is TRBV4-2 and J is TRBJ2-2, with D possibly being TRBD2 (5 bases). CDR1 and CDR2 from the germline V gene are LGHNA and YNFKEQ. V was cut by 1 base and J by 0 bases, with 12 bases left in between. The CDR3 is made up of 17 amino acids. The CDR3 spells CASSQGEAASNTGELFF. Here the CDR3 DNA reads TGTGCCAGCAGCCAAGGGGAAGCGGCGTCGAACACCGGGGAGCTGTTTTTT.

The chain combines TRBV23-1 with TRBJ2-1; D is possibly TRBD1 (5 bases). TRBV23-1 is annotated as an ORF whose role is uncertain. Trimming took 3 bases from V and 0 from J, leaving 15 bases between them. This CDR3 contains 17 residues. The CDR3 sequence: CASSHTGPQPSYNEQFF. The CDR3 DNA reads TGCGCCAGCAGTCACACAGGACCCCAACCCTCCTACAATGAGCAGTTCTTC.

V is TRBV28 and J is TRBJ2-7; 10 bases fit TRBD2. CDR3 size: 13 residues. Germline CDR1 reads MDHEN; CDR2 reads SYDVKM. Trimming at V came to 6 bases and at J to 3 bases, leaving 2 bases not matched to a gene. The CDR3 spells CASRTSGVYEQYF. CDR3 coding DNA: TGTGCCAGCAGAACTAGCGGGGTCTACGAGCAGTACTTC.

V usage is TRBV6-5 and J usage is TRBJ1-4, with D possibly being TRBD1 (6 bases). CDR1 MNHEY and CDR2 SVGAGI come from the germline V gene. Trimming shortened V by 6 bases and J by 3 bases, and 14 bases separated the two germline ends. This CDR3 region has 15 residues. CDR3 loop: CASSEGGASNEKLFF. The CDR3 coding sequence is TGTGCCAGCAGCGAGGGGGGGGCGTCTAATGAAAAACTGTTTTTT.

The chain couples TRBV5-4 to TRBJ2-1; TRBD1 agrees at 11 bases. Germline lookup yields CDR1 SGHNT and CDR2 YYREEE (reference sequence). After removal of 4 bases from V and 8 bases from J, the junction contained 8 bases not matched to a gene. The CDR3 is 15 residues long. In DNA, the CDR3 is TGTGCCAGCAGCGGGTCCGGGACAGGGGGTCATGAGCAGTTCTTC. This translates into CASSGSGTGGHEQFF.

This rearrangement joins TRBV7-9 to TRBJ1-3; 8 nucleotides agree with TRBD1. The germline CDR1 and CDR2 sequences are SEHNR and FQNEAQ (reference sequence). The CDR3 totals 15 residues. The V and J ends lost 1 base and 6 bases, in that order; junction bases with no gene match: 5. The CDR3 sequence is CASSLVQGASNTIYF. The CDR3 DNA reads TGTGCCAGCAGCTTAGTCCAGGGGGCTTCAAACACCATATATTTT.

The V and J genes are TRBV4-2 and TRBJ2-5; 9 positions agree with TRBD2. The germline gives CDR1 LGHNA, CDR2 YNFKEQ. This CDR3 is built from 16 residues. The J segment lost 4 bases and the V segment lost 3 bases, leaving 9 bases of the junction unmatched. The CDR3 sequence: CASSQGGLAGSETQYF. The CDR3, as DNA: TGTGCCAGCAGCCAGGGCGGGCTAGCGGGATCAGAGACCCAGTACTTC.

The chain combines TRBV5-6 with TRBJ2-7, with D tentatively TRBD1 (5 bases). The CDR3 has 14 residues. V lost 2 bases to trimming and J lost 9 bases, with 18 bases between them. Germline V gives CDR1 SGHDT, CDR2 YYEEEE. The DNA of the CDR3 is TGTGCCAGCAGCTTCACATCAGGGCGGAAGGGGCAGTACTTC. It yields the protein CASSFTSGRKGQYF.

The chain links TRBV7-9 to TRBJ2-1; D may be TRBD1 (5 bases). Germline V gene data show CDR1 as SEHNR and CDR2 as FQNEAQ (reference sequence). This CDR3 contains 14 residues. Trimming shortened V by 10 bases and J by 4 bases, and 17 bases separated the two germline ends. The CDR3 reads CATNKGIKYNEQFF. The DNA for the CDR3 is TGTGCCACCAACAAGGGGATCAAATACAATGAGCAGTTCTTC.

The CDR3 DNA reads as TGCGCCAGCAGCTTGGCCGTTCCGAGCACAGATACGCAGTATTTT. Translation gives CASSLAVPSTDTQYF. V usage is TRBV5-1 and J usage is TRBJ2-3; D gene unclear. The CDR3 extends over 15 amino acids. Germline V gene data show CDR1 as SGHRS and CDR2 as YFSETQ. The germline V and J ends were trimmed by 0 bases and 0 bases, with 8 bases remaining between them.

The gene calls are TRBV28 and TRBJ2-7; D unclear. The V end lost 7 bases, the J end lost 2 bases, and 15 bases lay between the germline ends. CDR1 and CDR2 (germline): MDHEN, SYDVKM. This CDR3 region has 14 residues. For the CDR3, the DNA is TGTGCCAGCAAGGCGGCAGACACAACCTACGAGCAGTACTTC. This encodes CASKAADTTYEQYF. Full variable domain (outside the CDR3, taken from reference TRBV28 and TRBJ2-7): DVKVTQSSRYLVKRTGEKVFLECVQDMDHENMFWYRQDPGLGLRLIYFSYDVKMKEKGDIPEGYSVSREKKERFSLILESASTNQTSMYLCASKAADTTYEQYFGPGTRLTVT.